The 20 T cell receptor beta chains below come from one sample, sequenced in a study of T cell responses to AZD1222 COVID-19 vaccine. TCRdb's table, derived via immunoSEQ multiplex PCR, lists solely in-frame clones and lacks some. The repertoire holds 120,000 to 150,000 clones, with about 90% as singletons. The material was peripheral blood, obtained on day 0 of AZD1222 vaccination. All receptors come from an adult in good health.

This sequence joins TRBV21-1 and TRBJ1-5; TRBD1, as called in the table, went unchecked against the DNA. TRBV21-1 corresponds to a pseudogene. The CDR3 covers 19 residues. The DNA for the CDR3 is TGTGCCAGCAGCAAAGAAGAGACAGGGGGCGAGTTAAACAATCAGCCCCAGCATTTT. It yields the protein CASSKEETGGELNNQPQHF.

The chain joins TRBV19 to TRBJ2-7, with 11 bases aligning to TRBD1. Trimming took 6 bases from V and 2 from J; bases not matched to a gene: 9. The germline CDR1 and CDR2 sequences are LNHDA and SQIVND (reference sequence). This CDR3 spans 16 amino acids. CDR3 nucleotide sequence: TGTGCCAGTAGACGCTCTCCGGGACAGGGGGCCTACGAGCAGTACTTC. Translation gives CASRRSPGQGAYEQYF.

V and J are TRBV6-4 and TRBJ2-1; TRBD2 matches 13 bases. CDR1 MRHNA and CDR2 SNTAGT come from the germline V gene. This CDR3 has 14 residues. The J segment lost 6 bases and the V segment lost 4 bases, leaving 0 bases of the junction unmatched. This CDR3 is CASSGTSGSNEQFF. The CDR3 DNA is TGTGCCAGCAGTGGGACTAGCGGGAGCAATGAGCAGTTCTTC.

The DNA of the CDR3 is TGCAGCGTTGAGGCAACAGGGGTGGTCTATGGCTACACCTTC. Translating gives CSVEATGVVYGYTF. This chain uses TRBV29-1 with TRBJ1-2; 7 nucleotides align to TRBD1. CDR1 is SQVTM, CDR2 ANQGSEA, per germline. With V trimmed by 3 bases and J by 4 bases, 8 bases remained unmatched. The CDR3 runs to 14 residues. Variable domain in full (rest from reference TRBV29-1 and TRBJ1-2): SAVISQKPSRDICQRGTSLTIQCQVDSQVTMMFWYRQQPGQSLTLIATANQGSEATYESGFVIDKFPISRPNLTFSTLTVSNMSPEDSSIYLCSVEATGVVYGYTFGSGTRLTVV.

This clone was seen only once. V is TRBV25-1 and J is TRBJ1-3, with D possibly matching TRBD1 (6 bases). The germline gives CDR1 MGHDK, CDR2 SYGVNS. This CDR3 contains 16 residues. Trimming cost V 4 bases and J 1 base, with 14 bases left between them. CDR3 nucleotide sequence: TGTGCCAGCAGTGGGGTGACAGGAACTTCTGGAAACACCATATATTTT. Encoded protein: CASSGVTGTSGNTIYF.

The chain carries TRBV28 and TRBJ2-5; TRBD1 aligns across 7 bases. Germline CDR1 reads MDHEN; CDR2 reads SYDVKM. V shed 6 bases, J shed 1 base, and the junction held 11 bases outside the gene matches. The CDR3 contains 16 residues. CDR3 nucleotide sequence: TGTGCCAGCAGACTATCGACAGGGTTTGGCCAAGAGACCCAGTACTTC. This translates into CASRLSTGFGQETQYF.

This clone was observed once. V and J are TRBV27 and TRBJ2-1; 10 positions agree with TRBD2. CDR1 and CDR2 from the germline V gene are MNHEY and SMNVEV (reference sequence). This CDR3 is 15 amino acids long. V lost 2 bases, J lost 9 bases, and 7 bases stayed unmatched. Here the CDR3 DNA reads TGTGCCAGCAGTTTAGGGCTAGCGGGAGTGGCTGAGCAGTTCTTC. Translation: CASSLGLAGVAEQFF.

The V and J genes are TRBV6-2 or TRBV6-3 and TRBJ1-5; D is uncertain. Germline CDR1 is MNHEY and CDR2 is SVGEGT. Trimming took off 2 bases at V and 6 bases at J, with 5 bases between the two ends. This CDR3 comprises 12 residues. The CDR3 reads CASSYEGQPQHF. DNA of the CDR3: TGTGCCAGCAGTTACGAAGGTCAGCCCCAGCATTTT.

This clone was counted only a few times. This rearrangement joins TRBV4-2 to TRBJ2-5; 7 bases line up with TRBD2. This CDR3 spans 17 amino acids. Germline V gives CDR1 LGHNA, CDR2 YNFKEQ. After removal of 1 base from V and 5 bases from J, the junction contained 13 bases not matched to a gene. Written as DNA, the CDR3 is TGTGCCAGCAGCCAAGGACGGATTGGAGGGAGGGAGGAGACCCAGTACTTC. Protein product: CASSQGRIGGREETQYF.

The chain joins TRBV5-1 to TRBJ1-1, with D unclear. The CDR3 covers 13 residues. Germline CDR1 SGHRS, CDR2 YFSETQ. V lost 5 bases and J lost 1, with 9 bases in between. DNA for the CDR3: TGCGCCAGCAGTTCCCTCGGGAACACTGAAGCTTTCTTT. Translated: CASSSLGNTEAFF.

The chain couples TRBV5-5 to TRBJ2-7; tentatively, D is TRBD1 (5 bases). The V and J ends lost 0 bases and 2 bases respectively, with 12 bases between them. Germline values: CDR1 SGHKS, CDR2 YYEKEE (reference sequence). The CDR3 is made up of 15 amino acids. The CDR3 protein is CASSLEDTKTYEQYF. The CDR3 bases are TGTGCCAGCAGCTTGGAGGACACTAAAACCTACGAGCAGTACTTC.

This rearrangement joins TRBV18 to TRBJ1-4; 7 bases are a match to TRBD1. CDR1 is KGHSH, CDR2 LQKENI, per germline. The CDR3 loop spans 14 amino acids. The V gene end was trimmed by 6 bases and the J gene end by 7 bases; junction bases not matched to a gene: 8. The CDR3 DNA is TGTGCCAGCTCCAACAGGGGCGGGGGTGAAAAACTGTTTTTT. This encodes CASSNRGGGEKLFF.

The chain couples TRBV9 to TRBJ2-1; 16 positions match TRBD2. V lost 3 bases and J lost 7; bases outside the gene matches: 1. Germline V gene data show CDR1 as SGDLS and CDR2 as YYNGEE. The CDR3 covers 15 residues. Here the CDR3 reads CASSAGLAGGNEQFF. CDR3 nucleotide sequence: TGTGCCAGCAGCGCGGGACTAGCGGGAGGGAATGAGCAGTTCTTC.

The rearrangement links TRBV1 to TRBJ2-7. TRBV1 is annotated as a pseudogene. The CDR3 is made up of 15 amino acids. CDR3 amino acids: CTSSQEGGSSYEQYF. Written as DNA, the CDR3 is TGCACCAGCAGCCAAGAGGGCGGAAGCTCCTACGAGCAGTACTTC.

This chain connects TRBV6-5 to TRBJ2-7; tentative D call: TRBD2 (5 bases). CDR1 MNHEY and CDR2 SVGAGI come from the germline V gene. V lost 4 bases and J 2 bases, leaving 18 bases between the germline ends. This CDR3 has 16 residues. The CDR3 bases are TGTGCCAGCAGTTTAAATCTTGGGCGGGCCCCCTACGAGCAGTACTTC. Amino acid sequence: CASSLNLGRAPYEQYF.

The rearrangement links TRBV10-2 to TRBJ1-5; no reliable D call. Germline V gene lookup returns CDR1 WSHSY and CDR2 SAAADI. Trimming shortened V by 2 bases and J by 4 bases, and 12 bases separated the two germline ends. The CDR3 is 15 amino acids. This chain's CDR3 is CASSEIPELNQPQHF. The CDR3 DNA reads TGCGCCAGCAGTGAGATTCCCGAATTAAATCAGCCCCAGCATTTT.

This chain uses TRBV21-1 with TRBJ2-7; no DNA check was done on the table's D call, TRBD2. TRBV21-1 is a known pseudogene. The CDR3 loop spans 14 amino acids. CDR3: CARRGRMVTLIQYF. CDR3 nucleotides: TGTGCCAGACGGGGGAGAATGGTGACCCTAATACAGTACTTC.

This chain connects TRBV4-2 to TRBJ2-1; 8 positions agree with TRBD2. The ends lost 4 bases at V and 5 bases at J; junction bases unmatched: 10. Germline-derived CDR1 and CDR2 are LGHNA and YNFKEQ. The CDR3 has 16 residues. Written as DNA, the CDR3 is TGTGCCAGCAGCCGCTACCAGGGACTAGATAACAATGAGCAGTTCTTC. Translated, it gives CASSRYQGLDNNEQFF.

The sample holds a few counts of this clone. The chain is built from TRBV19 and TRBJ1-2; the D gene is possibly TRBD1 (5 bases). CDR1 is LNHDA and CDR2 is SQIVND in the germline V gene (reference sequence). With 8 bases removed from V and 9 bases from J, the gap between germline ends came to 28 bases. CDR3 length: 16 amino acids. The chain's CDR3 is CASHSLSDISPTRYTF. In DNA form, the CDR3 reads TGTGCCAGTCATTCCCTCTCGGACATCTCTCCAACCCGCTACACCTTC.

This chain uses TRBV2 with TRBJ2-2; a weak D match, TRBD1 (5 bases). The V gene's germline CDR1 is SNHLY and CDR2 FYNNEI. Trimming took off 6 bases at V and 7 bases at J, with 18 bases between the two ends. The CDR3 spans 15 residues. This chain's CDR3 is CASRPRTRIGGELFF. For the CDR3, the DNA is TGTGCCAGCAGGCCTAGGACACGTATCGGCGGGGAGCTGTTTTTT.